These 5 T cell receptor beta chains originate from one sample sequenced in a study of beta chain features in type 1 diabetes. General study findings and limits: Researchers report that Type 1 diabetes patients had moderately but significantly shorter TCRB CDR3s across all four CD4+ subsets.

These TCRs are of unknown antigen specificity. The sequenced template was cDNA made from the entire isolated RNA. Measured with immunoSEQ multiplex PCR; TCRdb has only the in-frame clones, and not every one. The table records over 200,000 clones, approximately 10% of them present only once. Sequencing input: naive CD4+ T cells from blood. The receptors here all came from a man between 25 and 39 years old with type 1 diabetes.

The chain carries TRBV6-5 and TRBJ2-7, with 9 bases fitting TRBD1. The length of the CDR3 is 13 residues. The ends lost 6 bases at V and 3 bases at J; junction bases unmatched: 3. Germline V gives CDR1 MNHEY, CDR2 SVGAGI. CDR3 amino acids: CASRRGQGYEQYF. The DNA for the CDR3 is TGTGCCAGCAGGAGGGGACAGGGCTACGAGCAGTACTTC.

The rearrangement uses TRBV10-3 and TRBJ1-6, with D unresolved. The germline V and J ends were trimmed by 3 bases and 8 bases, with 11 bases remaining between them. Germline loops: CDR1 ENHRY, CDR2 SYGVKD. The CDR3 covers 14 residues. CDR3 residues: CAISDPRRDSPLHF. The CDR3 region has the DNA TGTGCCATCAGTGACCCGAGGAGAGATTCACCCCTCCACTTT.

This chain connects TRBV6-1 to TRBJ1-2, with TRBD1 matching 7 bases. CDR1 is MNHNS and CDR2 is SASEGT in the germline V gene. There are 13 residues in the CDR3. The V segment lost 6 bases and the J segment 4 bases; nucleotides outside the gene matches: 5. CDR3 loop: CASRTGSVYGYTF. The CDR3 coding sequence is TGTGCCAGCAGGACAGGGTCGGTCTATGGCTACACCTTC.

The J gene is TRBJ1-2, the V gene TRBV6-5; the match to TRBD1 covers 8 bases. V was pared by 8 bases and J by 8 bases, with 13 bases of the junction left unmatched. The CDR3 loop spans 14 amino acids. Germline V gene sequence: CDR1 MNHEY, CDR2 SVGAGI. DNA for the CDR3: TGTGCCAGCCGGTCGGACAGGGTAGTGCGAGGCTACACCTTC. Translated: CASRSDRVVRGYTF.

This clone was detected once. The J gene is TRBJ1-6, the V gene TRBV9; D is unresolved. V dropped 0 bases and J dropped 9 bases, with 7 bases sitting between them. The CDR3 is made up of 13 amino acids. Germline V gives CDR1 SGDLS, CDR2 YYNGEE. The CDR3 is CASSVGGVSPLHF. As DNA, the CDR3 is TGTGCCAGCAGCGTAGGCGGAGTTTCACCCCTCCACTTT. The full variable domain, with the rest looked up from reference TRBV9 and TRBJ1-6, is DSGVTQTPKHLITATGQRVTLRCSPRSGDLSVYWYQQSLDQGLQFLIQYYNGEERAKGNILERFSAQQFPDLHSELNLSSLELGDSALYFCASSVGGVSPLHFGNGTRLTVT.